Given below is one TCR beta chain in context. Its antigen is as yet unknown. TCR beta libraries were made by quantitative 5'-RACE with molecular barcodes. TCRdb passed the 5' RACE reads through MiXCR, listing each CDR3 protein once. The sample has about 500,000 distinct CDR3 sequences, about an eighth seen once. The sample originates from a study of CD8 T cells in ankylosing spondylitis. General study findings and limits: The authors reported significant enrichment of disease-linked clones in matched ankylosing spondylitis synovial fluid. CD8+ disease-linked clones were present at relatively low frequencies in blood. It appeared that ankylosing spondylitis blood was characterized by a TCR beta motif of several highly homologous variants.

Germline CDR1 is DFQATT and CDR2 is SNEGSKA (reference sequence). The CDR3 spans 14 residues. V was clipped by 6 bases and J by 1 base; unmatched bases: 5. This chain links TRBV20-1 with TRBJ2-2, with 7 bases that match TRBD2. This sequence was found in a male donor with ankylosing spondylitis. The sequenced material came from blood, either unsorted or a sorted T cell fraction (not recorded which). The CDR3 protein is CSARTRGNTGELFF. In DNA form, the CDR3 reads TGCAGTGCCCGGACTAGGGGGAACACCGGGGAGCTGTTTTTT.